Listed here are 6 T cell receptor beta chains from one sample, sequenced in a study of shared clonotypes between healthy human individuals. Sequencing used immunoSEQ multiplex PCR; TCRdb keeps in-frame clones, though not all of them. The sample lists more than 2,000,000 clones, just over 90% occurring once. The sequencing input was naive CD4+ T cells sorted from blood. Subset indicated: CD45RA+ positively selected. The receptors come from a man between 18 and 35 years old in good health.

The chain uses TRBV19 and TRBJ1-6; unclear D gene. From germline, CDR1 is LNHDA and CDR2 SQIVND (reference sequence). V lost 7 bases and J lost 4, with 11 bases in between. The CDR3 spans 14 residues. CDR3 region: CASTLGVYNSPLHF. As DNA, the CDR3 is TGTGCCAGTACCCTTGGGGTTTATAATTCACCCCTCCACTTT.

The CDR3 DNA follows: TGCGCCAGCAGCCATCATAGCGGGGGGTCCTCCTACGAGCAGTACTTC. Translating it yields CASSHHSGGSSYEQYF. The chain carries TRBV4-1 and TRBJ2-7; TRBD2 matches at 10 bases. CDR3 size: 16 residues. V lost 3 bases and J lost 0; bases outside the gene matches: 5. Germline lookup yields CDR1 MGHRA and CDR2 YSYEKL.

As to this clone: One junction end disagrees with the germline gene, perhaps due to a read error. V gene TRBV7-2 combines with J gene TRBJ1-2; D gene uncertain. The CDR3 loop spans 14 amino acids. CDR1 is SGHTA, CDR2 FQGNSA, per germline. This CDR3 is CASGFESSLYGYTF. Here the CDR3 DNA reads TGTGCCAGCGGCTTCGAGAGCAGTCTCTATGGCTACACCTTC.

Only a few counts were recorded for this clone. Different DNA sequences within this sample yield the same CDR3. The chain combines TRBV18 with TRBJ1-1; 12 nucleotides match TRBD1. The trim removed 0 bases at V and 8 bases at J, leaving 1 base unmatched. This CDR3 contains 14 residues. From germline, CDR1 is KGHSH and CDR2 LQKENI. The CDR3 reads CASSPPGTGGEAFF. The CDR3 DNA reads TGTGCCAGCTCACCACCGGGGACAGGGGGCGAAGCTTTCTTT. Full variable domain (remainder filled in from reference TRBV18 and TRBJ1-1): NAGVMQNPRHLVRRRGQEARLRCSPMKGHSHVYWYRQLPEEGLKFMVYLQKENIIDESGMPKERFSAEFPKEGPSILRIQQVVRGDSAAYFCASSPPGTGGEAFFGQGTRLTVV.

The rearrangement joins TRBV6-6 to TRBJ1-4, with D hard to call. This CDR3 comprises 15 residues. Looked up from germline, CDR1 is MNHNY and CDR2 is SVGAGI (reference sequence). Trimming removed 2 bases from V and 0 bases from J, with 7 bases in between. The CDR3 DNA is TGTGCCAGCAGTTACACATCTGCAACTAATGAAAAACTGTTTTTT. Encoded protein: CASSYTSATNEKLFF.

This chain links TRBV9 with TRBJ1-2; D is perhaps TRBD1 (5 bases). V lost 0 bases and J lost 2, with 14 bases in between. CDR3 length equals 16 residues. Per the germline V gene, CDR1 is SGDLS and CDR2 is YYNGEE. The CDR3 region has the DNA TGTGCCAGCAGCGTAGGCGGGCAGGGAGGGAACTATGGCTACACCTTC. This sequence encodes CASSVGGQGGNYGYTF. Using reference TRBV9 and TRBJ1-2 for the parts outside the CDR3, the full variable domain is DSGVTQTPKHLITATGQRVTLRCSPRSGDLSVYWYQQSLDQGLQFLIQYYNGEERAKGNILERFSAQQFPDLHSELNLSSLELGDSALYFCASSVGGQGGNYGYTFGSGTRLTVV.